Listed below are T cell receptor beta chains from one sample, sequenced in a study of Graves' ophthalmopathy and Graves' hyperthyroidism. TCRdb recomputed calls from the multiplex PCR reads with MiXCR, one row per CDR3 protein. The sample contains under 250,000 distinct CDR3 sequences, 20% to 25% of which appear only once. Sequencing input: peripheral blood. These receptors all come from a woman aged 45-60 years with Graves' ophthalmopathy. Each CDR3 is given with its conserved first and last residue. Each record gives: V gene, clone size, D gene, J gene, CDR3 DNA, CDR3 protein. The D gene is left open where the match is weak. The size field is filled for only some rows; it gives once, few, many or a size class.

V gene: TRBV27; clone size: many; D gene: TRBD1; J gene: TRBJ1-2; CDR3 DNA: TGTGCCAGCAGTCTACAGGGGGCGGATGGCTACACCTTC; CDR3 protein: CASSLQGADGYTF
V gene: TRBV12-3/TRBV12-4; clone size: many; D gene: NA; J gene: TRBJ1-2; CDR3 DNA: TGTGCCAGCAGTGACAGAGACTATGGCTACACCTTC; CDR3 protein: CASSDRDYGYTF
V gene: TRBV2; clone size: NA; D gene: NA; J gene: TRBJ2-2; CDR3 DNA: TGTGCCAGCAGTGAGATCCCCGGGGAGCTGTTTTTT; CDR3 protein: CASSEIPGELFF
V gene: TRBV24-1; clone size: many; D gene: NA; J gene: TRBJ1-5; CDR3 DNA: TGTGCCACCAGTGGTGAGGCCACCAATCAGCCCCAGCATTTT; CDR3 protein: CATSGEATNQPQHF
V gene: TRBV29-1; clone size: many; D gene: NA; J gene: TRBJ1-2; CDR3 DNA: TGCAGCGTTGAATCAGGGCAGAACTATGGCTACACCTTC; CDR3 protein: CSVESGQNYGYTF
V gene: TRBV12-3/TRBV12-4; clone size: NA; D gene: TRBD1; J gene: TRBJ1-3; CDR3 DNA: TGTGCCAGCAGTCGGACAGGGGAAACACCCATATATTTT; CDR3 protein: CASSRTGETPIYF
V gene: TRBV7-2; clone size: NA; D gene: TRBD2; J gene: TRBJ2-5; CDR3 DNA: TGTGCCAGCAGCTTAGCTCTAGCGGGAGGTCAAGAGACCCAGTACTTC; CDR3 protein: CASSLALAGGQETQYF
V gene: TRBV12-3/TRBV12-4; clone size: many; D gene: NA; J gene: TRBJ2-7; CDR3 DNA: TGTGCCAGCAGTTTCGAACTTCTCTACGAGCAGTACTTC; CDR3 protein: CASSFELLYEQYF
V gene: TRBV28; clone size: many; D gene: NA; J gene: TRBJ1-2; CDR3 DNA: TGTGCCAGCAGGGTAGGAGGTAACTATGGCTACACCTTC; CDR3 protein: CASRVGGNYGYTF
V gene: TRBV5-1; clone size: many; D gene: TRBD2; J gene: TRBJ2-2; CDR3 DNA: TGCGCCAGCAGCCCCAGGACTAGCGGGGCCATCGGGGAGCTGTTTTTT; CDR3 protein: CASSPRTSGAIGELFF
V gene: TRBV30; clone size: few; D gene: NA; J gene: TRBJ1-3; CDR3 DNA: TGTGCCTGTTCAGCGGAGAGCTCTGGAAACACCATATATTTT; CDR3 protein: CACSAESSGNTIYF
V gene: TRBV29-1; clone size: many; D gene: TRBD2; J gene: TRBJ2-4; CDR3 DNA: TGCAGCGTTGAGGGACTAGCGGGCAAAAACATTCAGTACTTC; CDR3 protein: CSVEGLAGKNIQYF
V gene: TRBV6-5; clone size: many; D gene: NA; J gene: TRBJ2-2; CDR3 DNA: TGTGCCAGCAGCGGGACCTACACCGGGGAGCTGTTTTTT; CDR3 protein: CASSGTYTGELFF
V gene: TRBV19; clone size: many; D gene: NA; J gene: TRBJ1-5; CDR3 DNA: TGTGCCAGTAGTATCCTCGGGGGATACAATCAGCCCCAGCATTTT; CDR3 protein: CASSILGGYNQPQHF
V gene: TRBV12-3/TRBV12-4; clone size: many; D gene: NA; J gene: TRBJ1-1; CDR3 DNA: TGTGCCAGCCTTTCCCGCAGGAACACTGAAGCTTTCTTT; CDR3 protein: CASLSRRNTEAFF
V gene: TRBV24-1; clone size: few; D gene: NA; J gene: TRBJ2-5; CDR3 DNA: TGTGCCACCTCCTTTCGGGAGTTGGGGACCCAGTACTTC; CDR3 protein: CATSFRELGTQYF
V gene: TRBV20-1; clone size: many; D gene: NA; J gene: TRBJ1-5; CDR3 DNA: TGCAGTGCTAGAGATTCAGGGAAGTCGGGCAATCAGCCCCAGCATTTT; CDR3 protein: CSARDSGKSGNQPQHF
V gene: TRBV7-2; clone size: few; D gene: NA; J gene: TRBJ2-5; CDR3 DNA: TGTGCCAGCAGCTTAGCCCGTTTGAAAGAGGAGACCCAGTACTTC; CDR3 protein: CASSLARLKEETQYF
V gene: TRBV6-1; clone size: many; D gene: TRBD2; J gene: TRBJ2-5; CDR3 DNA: TGTGCCAGCACAATAGCGGGAACCCAAGAGACCCAGTACTTC; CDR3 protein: CASTIAGTQETQYF
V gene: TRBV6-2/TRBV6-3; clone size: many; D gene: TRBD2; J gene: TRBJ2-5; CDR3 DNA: TGTGCCAGCAGCTACATGAGCGGGAGGGGTAAGACCCAGTACTTC; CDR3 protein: CASSYMSGRGKTQYF
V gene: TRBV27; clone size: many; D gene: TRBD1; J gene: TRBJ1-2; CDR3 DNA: TGTGCCAGCAGTCCGGACAGGATTTTCTATGGCTACACCTTC; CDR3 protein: CASSPDRIFYGYTF
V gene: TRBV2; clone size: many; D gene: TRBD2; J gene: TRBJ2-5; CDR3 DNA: TGTGCCAGCAGTGACCCGGGGGGTTACCAAGAGACCCAGTACTTC; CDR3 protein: CASSDPGGYQETQYF
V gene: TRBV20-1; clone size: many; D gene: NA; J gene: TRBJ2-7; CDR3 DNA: TGCAGTGCTAGTTGGGGGCAGGGCGTCTACGAGCAGTACTTC; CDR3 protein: CSASWGQGVYEQYF
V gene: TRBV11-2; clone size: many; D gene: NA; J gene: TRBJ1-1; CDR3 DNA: TGTGCCAGCAGCTTATTCTCGAACACTGAAGCTTTCTTT; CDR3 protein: CASSLFSNTEAFF
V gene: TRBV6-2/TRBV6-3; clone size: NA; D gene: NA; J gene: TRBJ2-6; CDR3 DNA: TGTGCCAGCACCCAAAAGGCATCCGGGGCCAACGCCCTGACTTTC; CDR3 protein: CASTQKASGANALTF
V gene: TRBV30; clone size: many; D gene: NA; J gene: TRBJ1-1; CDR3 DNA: TGTGCCTGGACCATAGGACAAGCGAACACTGAAGCTTTCTTT; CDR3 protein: CAWTIGQANTEAFF
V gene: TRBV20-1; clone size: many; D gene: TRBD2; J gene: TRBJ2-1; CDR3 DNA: TGCAGTGCTAGAGTACTAGCGGGATACAATGAGCAGTTCTTC; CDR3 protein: CSARVLAGYNEQFF
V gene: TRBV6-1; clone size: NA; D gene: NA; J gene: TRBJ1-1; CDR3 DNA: TGTGCCAGCACCGGGGAGGGAATGAACACTGAAGCTTTCTTT; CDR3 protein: CASTGEGMNTEAFF
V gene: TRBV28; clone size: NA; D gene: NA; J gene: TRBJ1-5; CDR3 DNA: TGTGCCAGTTATCCCGGGACAAGCAAAAAGCCCCAGCATTTT; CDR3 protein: CASYPGTSKKPQHF
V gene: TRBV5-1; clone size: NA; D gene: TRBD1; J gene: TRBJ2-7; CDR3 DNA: TGCGCCAGCAGCTCTAGGGGACCGGGACAGGGATACTACGAGCAGTACTTC; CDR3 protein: CASSSRGPGQGYYEQYF
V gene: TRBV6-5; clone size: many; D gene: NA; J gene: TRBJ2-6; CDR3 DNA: TGTGCCAGCTTACCCTCTGGGGCCAACGTCCTGACTTTC; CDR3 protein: CASLPSGANVLTF
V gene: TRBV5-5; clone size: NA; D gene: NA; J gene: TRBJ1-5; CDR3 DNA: TGTGCCAGCAGCTTGGAGGCCCATCAGCCCCAGCATTTT; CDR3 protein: CASSLEAHQPQHF
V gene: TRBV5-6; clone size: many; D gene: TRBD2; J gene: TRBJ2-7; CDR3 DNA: TGTGCCAGCAGCGCGGGAGCGGGAGGGCCTTTCTACGAGCAGTACTTC; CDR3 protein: CASSAGAGGPFYEQYF
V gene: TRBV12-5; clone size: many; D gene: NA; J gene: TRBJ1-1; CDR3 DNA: TGTGCTAGTGGTTATAGGGGAGGAGGCACTGAAGCTTTCTTT; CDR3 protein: CASGYRGGGTEAFF
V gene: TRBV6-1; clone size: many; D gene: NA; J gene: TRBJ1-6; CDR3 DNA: TGTGCCGGCAGTCGGGGACTGAGAGCCTCCTATAATTCACCCCTCCACTTT; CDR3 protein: CAGSRGLRASYNSPLHF
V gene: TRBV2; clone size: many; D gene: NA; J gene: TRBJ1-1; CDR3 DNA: TGTGCCAGCAGGCTAACCAGAGCCGGGAACACTGAAGCTTTCTTT; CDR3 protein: CASRLTRAGNTEAFF
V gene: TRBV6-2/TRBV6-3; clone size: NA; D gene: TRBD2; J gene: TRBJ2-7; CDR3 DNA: TGTGCCAGCAGTTCCAGTACTAGCGGGAGGCCCTACGAGCAGTACTTC; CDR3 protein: CASSSSTSGRPYEQYF
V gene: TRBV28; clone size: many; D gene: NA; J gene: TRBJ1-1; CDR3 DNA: TGTGCCAGCAGTTCCCTAATGAACACTGAAGCTTTCTTT; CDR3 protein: CASSSLMNTEAFF
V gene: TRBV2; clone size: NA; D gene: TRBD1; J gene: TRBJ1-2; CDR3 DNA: TGTGCCAGCTCGGGACAGGGTGTAGATGGCTACACCTTC; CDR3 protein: CASSGQGVDGYTF
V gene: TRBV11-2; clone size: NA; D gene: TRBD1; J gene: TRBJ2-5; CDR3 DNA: TGTGCCAGCAGTCTGCAGGGGGCCCTTCACCAAGAGACCCAGTACTTC; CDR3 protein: CASSLQGALHQETQYF
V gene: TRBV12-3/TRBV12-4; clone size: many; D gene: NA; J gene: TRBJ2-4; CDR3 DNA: TGTGCCAGCAGTTTGGGGAGGTCCAAAAACATTCAGTACTTC; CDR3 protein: CASSLGRSKNIQYF
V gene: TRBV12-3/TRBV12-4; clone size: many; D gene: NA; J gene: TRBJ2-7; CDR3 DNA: TGTGCCAGCAGTTTGACAAGTTACCGTTACGAGCAGTACTTC; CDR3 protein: CASSLTSYRYEQYF